The 10 T cell receptor beta chains given below trace back to one sample, sequenced in a study of blood T cell repertoires in COVID-19. This table comes from immunoSEQ multiplex PCR, and its TCRdb copy is limited to in-frame clones, with some not included. The table has around 250,000 clones, 65% to 90% seen once. Sequencing was carried out using PBMCs or T cells enriched from blood (not recorded which). All receptors come from a woman in her 50s with acute COVID-19.

The chain has TRBV19 and TRBJ1-2; 7 bases fit TRBD1. This CDR3 comprises 14 residues. Germline V gives CDR1 LNHDA, CDR2 SQIVND (reference sequence). Germline trimming cut 5 bases from V and 8 bases from J; bases unmatched to any gene: 11. CDR3 amino acids: CASSVNRGGGGYTF. In nucleotides, the CDR3 is TGTGCCAGTAGTGTCAACAGGGGCGGAGGGGGCTACACCTTC.

In this sample, this clone turned up many times. The chain is built from TRBV6-4 and TRBJ2-7; TRBD1 aligns across 7 bases. The J segment lost 0 bases and the V segment lost 6 bases, leaving 8 bases of the junction unmatched. This CDR3 spans 15 amino acids. Germline CDR1 and CDR2: MRHNA and SNTAGT. CDR3 nucleotides: TGTGCCAGCAGGAGGGAGCCAGGGGGCTCCTACGAGCAGTACTTC. Its translation is CASRREPGGSYEQYF.

The V call is TRBV7-9, the J call TRBJ1-2; TRBD1 might be the D (5 bases). V gave up 1 base and J gave up 4 bases, with 13 bases separating them. The CDR3 spans 15 residues. The germline CDR1 and CDR2 sequences are SEHNR and FQNEAQ (reference sequence). The CDR3: CASSLELTVGYGYTF. The DNA for the CDR3 is TGTGCCAGCAGCTTAGAATTGACAGTTGGCTATGGCTACACCTTC.

The gene calls are TRBV27 and TRBJ2-2; D may be TRBD1 (5 bases). Germline-derived CDR1 and CDR2 are MNHEY and SMNVEV (reference sequence). Trimming took 3 bases from V and 4 from J, leaving 9 bases between them. This CDR3 region has 14 residues. The CDR3 nucleotides read TGTGCCAGCAGTTTCACACAGGCCACCGGGGAGCTGTTTTTT. Translated, it gives CASSFTQATGELFF.

This sequence joins TRBV7-9 and TRBJ1-2; D is ambiguous. From germline, CDR1 is SEHNR and CDR2 FQNEAQ (reference sequence). V lost 1 base, J lost 8 bases, and 17 bases lay in between. The CDR3 consists of 15 residues. The CDR3: CASSLGAGPRAGYTF. The CDR3 DNA reads TGTGCCAGCAGCTTAGGTGCTGGGCCCAGAGCCGGCTACACCTTC.

V gene TRBV7-8 combines with J gene TRBJ1-5, with 7 bases matching TRBD1. Germline V lookup: CDR1 SGHVS, CDR2 FQNEAQ. J was trimmed by 2 bases and V by 5 bases; bases with no gene match: 9. The CDR3 length is 16 residues. CDR3: CASSVQGLGGNQPQHF. The CDR3 DNA sequence: TGTGCCAGCAGCGTACAGGGGTTGGGTGGCAATCAGCCCCAGCATTTT.

The V call is TRBV7-2, the J call TRBJ1-1, with unresolved D. There are 16 residues in the CDR3. Trimming removed 3 bases from V and 0 bases from J, with 14 bases in between. Germline V lookup: CDR1 SGHTA, CDR2 FQGNSA. CDR3 in amino acids: CASSFALTVMNTEAFF. The CDR3 DNA sequence: TGTGCCAGCAGCTTTGCCCTGACTGTTATGAACACTGAAGCTTTCTTT.

This sequence joins TRBV5-6 and TRBJ1-2; TRBD1 matches at 7 bases. CDR1 and CDR2 (germline): SGHDT, YYEEEE. Trimming at V came to 2 bases and at J to 2 bases, leaving 9 bases not matched to a gene. The CDR3 loop spans 16 amino acids. As DNA, the CDR3 is TGTGCCAGCAGCTTAGTAGACAGGGCAATAAACTATGGCTACACCTTC. Amino acid sequence: CASSLVDRAINYGYTF. Full variable domain (outside the CDR3, taken from reference TRBV5-6 and TRBJ1-2): DAGVTQSPTHLIKTRGQQVTLRCSPKSGHDTVSWYQQALGQGPQFIFQYYEEEERQRGNFPDRFSGHQFPNYSSELNVNALLLGDSALYLCASSLVDRAINYGYTFGSGTRLTVV.

The chain is built from TRBV30 and TRBJ1-5; a weak D match, TRBD1 (5 bases). Deletions cut 0 bases from V and 6 bases from J, with 15 bases between. The CDR3 is 15 amino acids. Per germline, CDR1 GTSNPN and CDR2 SVGIG (reference sequence). In DNA form, the CDR3 reads TGTGCCTGGAGTGTATTGGGTTCAGGGTTTCAGCCCCAGCATTTT. Translated: CAWSVLGSGFQPQHF.

The chain links TRBV11-2 to TRBJ1-5; no clear D gene. Germline CDR1 SGHAT, CDR2 FQNNGV. Trimming took off 2 bases at V and 0 bases at J, with 14 bases between the two ends. There are 17 residues in the CDR3. The CDR3 is CASSLYTNPSSNQPQHF. The CDR3 bases are TGTGCCAGCAGCTTATATACCAATCCGAGTAGCAATCAGCCCCAGCATTTT.